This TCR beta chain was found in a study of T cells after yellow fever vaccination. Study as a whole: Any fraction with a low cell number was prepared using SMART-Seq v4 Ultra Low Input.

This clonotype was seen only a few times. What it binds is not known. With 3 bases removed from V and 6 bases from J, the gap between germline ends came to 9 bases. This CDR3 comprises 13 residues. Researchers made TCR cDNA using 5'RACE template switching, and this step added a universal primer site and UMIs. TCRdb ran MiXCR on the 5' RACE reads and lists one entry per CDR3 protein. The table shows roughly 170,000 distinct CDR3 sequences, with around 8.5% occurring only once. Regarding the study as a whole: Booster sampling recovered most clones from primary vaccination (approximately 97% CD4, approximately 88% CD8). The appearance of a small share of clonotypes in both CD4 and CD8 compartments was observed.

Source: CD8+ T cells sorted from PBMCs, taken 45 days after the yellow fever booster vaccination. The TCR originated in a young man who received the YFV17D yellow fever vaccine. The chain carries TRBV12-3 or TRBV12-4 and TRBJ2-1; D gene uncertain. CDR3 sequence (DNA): TGTGCCAGCAGTTTGGTCACACCCAATGAGCAGTTCTTC. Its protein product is CASSLVTPNEQFF.